This T cell receptor (beta chain) was documented in a study of blood T cell repertoires in COVID-19. Germline values: CDR1 GTSNPN, CDR2 SVGIG (reference sequence). Trimming left V 3 bases short and J 2 bases short, with 8 bases between. There are 12 residues in the CDR3. The assay was immunoSEQ multiplex PCR, and TCRdb's table has in-frame clones only and misses some. Of fewer than 250,000 clones in the sample, about four fifths were seen once. This receptor was obtained from a woman in her 40s with active or convalescent COVID-19. J is TRBJ2-7 and V is TRBV30, with D maybe TRBD1 (6 bases). The specimen sequenced was peripheral blood. The CDR3 sequence: CAWSNRAYEQYF. The DNA for the CDR3 is TGTGCCTGGAGCAACAGGGCCTACGAGCAGTACTTC.